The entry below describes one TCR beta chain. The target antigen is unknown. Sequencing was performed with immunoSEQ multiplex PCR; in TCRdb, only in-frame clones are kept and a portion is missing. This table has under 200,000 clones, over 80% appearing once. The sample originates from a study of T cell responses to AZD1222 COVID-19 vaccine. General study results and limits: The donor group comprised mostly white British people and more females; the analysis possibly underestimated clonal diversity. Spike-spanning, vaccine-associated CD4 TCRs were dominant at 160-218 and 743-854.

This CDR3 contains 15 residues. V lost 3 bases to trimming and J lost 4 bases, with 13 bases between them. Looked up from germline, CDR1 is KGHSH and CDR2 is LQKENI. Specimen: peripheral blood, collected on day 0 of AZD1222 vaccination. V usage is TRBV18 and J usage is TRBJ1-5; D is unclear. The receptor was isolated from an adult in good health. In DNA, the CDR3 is TGTGCCAGCTCACCCGCCTCGAACTCGAATCAGCCCCAGCATTTT. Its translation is CASSPASNSNQPQHF.